One and the same sample provided the 32 T cell receptor beta chains below, sequenced in a study of T cells after yellow fever vaccination. TCRdb called the 5' RACE reads again in MiXCR, with one record for every CDR3 protein. Of about 510,000 distinct CDR3 sequences listed, 21% are singletons. The material sequenced was PBMCs, taken about 21 days after the first yellow fever vaccination. The receptors derive from a young man who received the YFV17D yellow fever vaccine.

This clonotype was found a few times. The rearrangement uses TRBV28 and TRBJ2-7; 7 positions match TRBD1. This CDR3 is built from 14 residues. From germline, CDR1 is MDHEN and CDR2 SYDVKM. After removal of 5 bases from V and 0 bases from J, the junction contained 4 bases not matched to a gene. DNA of the CDR3: TGTGCCAGCAGTGGGACAGTTAGCTCCTACGAGCAGTACGTC. Its protein product is CASSGTVSSYEQYV.

V usage is TRBV5-1 and J usage is TRBJ1-1, with 7 bases aligning to TRBD1. Trimming at V came to 4 bases and at J to 0 bases, leaving 6 bases not matched to a gene. This CDR3 spans 15 amino acids. CDR1 and CDR2 from the germline V gene are SGHRS and YFSETQ. The CDR3 DNA is TGCGCCAGCAGCCCGACAGGGTATCTGAACACTGAAGCTTTCTTT. It codes for CASSPTGYLNTEAFF.

This clonotype was observed at least ten times. V usage is TRBV7-9 and J usage is TRBJ1-1; no definite D call. V lost 3 bases, J lost 1 base, and 9 bases lay in between. The CDR3 is 14 amino acids. The germline gives CDR1 SEHNR, CDR2 FQNEAQ (reference sequence). This CDR3 is CASSFKSGNTEAFF. The CDR3 DNA is TGTGCCAGCAGCTTTAAATCCGGGAACACTGAAGCTTTCTTT. The complete variable domain, with remaining parts taken from reference TRBV7-9 and TRBJ1-1, reads DTGVSQNPRHKITKRGQNVTFRCDPISEHNRLYWYRQTLGQGPEFLTYFQNEAQLEKSRLLSDRFSAERPKGSFSTLEIQRTEQGDSAMYLCASSFKSGNTEAFFGQGTRLTVV.

This chain joins TRBV3-1 and TRBJ2-7; no clear D gene. Trimming left V 4 bases short and J 9 bases short, with 16 bases between. This CDR3 comprises 13 residues. Germline loops: CDR1 LGHDT, CDR2 YNNKEL (reference sequence). The CDR3 bases are TGTGCCAGCAGCCCGACGAGCTCTACGACGCAGTACTTC. It is translated as CASSPTSSTTQYF.

J is TRBJ2-5 and V is TRBV20-1; no definite D call. The CDR3 contains 14 residues. Germline V gene lookup returns CDR1 DFQATT and CDR2 SNEGSKA (reference sequence). Trimming removed 2 bases at V and 2 bases at J, with 12 bases between. Here the CDR3 DNA reads TGCAGTGCTAGACCATCTGACGGACAAGAGACCCAGTACTTC. This gives the protein CSARPSDGQETQYF.

The J gene is TRBJ2-2, the V gene TRBV7-3; no clear D gene. CDR1 and CDR2 (germline): SGHTA, FQGTGA. This CDR3 region has 13 residues. V lost 4 bases to trimming and J lost 8 bases, with 11 bases between them. The CDR3 bases are TGTGCCAGCAGCTCTCAGGTTTTAGGGGAGCTGTTTTTT. Translated, it gives CASSSQVLGELFF. Together with reference TRBV7-3 and TRBJ2-2, the CDR3 gives the full variable domain: GAGVSQTPSNKVTEKGKYVELRCDPISGHTALYWYRQSLGQGPEFLIYFQGTGAADDSGLPNDRFFAVRPEGSVSTLKIQRTERGDSAVYLCASSSQVLGELFFGEGSRLTVL.

This clonotype showed up just a few times. The rearrangement uses TRBV7-2 and TRBJ2-7; D is unclear. Germline V gene data show CDR1 as SGHTA and CDR2 as FQGNSA. V lost 4 bases and J 3 bases, leaving 10 bases between the germline ends. This CDR3 contains 13 residues. DNA for the CDR3: TGTGCCAGCAGCTCCCCGGGCCTCTACGAGCAGTACTTC. It translates to CASSSPGLYEQYF.

A few counts support this clonotype. The chain recombines TRBV3-1 with TRBJ1-2; TRBD1 matches at 11 bases. J lost 3 bases, V lost 6 bases, and 6 bases had no gene match. Germline CDR1 and CDR2: LGHDT and YNNKEL (reference sequence). The CDR3 loop spans 15 amino acids. The CDR3 nucleotides read TGTGCCAGCAGTCCCGGGACAGGGGGTTACTATGGCTACACCTTC. This sequence encodes CASSPGTGGYYGYTF.

V is TRBV2 and J is TRBJ1-6; D not resolved. CDR1 is SNHLY, CDR2 FYNNEI, per germline. This CDR3 comprises 12 residues. The ends were cut back, 2 bases at V and 14 bases at J, with 10 bases in the middle. DNA of the CDR3: TGTGCCAGCAGTGAACGGAGGGTGGCCCTCCACTTT. Protein product: CASSERRVALHF.

The gene calls are TRBV2 and TRBJ1-2; TRBD1 agrees at 7 bases. CDR1 and CDR2 from the germline V gene are SNHLY and FYNNEI. This CDR3 comprises 14 residues. V was pared by 7 bases and J by 6 bases, with 11 bases of the junction left unmatched. CDR3 in amino acids: CASIQQGGVHGYTF. CDR3 sequence (DNA): TGTGCCAGCATTCAACAAGGGGGCGTACATGGCTACACCTTC.

V gene TRBV23-1 combines with J gene TRBJ2-7, with unresolved D. TRBV23-1 is an ORF for which the function is uncertain. The V and J ends lost 4 bases and 3 bases respectively, with 4 bases between them. This CDR3 spans 11 amino acids. The CDR3 protein is CASSPYYEQYV. CDR3 coding DNA: TGCGCCAGCAGTCCCTACTACGAGCAGTACGTC.

This clonotype came up a few times. The chain recombines TRBV6-1 with TRBJ2-2; D may be TRBD2 (6 bases). The CDR3 contains 14 residues. V lost 8 bases to trimming and J lost 6 bases, with 16 bases between them. Germline V CDR1 and CDR2: MNHNS, SASEGT. The chain's CDR3 is CASGRDSFSGELFF. The CDR3, as DNA: TGTGCCAGCGGCCGGGACTCATTTTCCGGGGAGCTGTTTTTT.

This clonotype was detected a few times. The gene calls are TRBV7-2 and TRBJ1-4; no definite D call. The CDR3 has 16 amino acids. V was clipped by 5 bases and J by 0 bases, with 13 bases between them. Germline V gives CDR1 SGHTA, CDR2 FQGNSA. CDR3 region: CASSLTPLTTNEKLFF. The CDR3 coding sequence is TGTGCCAGCAGCCTTACTCCTTTGACAACTAATGAAAAACTGTTTTTT.

This clonotype occurred a few times. V is TRBV7-2 and J is TRBJ2-7, with D tentatively TRBD2 (6 bases). The CDR3 covers 14 residues. Germline V lookup: CDR1 SGHTA, CDR2 FQGNSA. V was cut by 3 bases and J by 4 bases, with 13 bases left in between. This CDR3 reads CASSLGSSGYEQYF. The CDR3 nucleotides are TGTGCCAGCAGCTTGGGAAGTAGCGGTTACGAGCAGTACTTC.

CDR3 in DNA: TGTGCCACCAGCAGAGATCCCGCAGAGACCCAGTACTTC. It yields the protein CATSRDPAETQYF. The chain employs TRBV15 and TRBJ2-5; D is unresolved. Germline V gives CDR1 LNHNV, CDR2 YYDKDF (reference sequence). The V end lost 0 bases, the J end lost 4 bases, and 6 bases lay between the germline ends. There are 13 residues in the CDR3.

This rearrangement joins TRBV7-2 to TRBJ1-1, with 9 bases fitting TRBD1. Germline assignment: CDR1 SGHTA and CDR2 FQGNSA. Germline trimming cut 5 bases from V and 0 bases from J; bases unmatched to any gene: 4. The CDR3 extends over 15 amino acids. The CDR3 loop reads CASSVRDRVNTEAFF. The CDR3 DNA follows: TGTGCCAGCAGCGTCCGGGACAGGGTGAACACTGAAGCTTTCTTT.

The chain is built from TRBV20-1 and TRBJ1-2; 9 nucleotides match TRBD1. Trimming removed 0 bases from V and 4 bases from J; junction bases left unmatched: 6. Germline CDR1 reads DFQATT; CDR2 reads SNEGSKA (reference sequence). This CDR3 has 15 residues. The CDR3: CSARDNRGHTYGYTF. The CDR3 bases are TGCAGTGCTAGAGATAACAGGGGGCACACCTATGGCTACACCTTC.

The chain joins TRBV15 to TRBJ1-1, with D hard to call. V lost 0 bases and J lost 5, with 10 bases in between. This CDR3 is built from 14 residues. CDR1 LNHNV and CDR2 YYDKDF come from the germline V gene (reference sequence). CDR3 sequence (DNA): TGTGCCACCAGCAGAGATCTCACCTGGACTGAAGCTTTCTTT. Its translation: CATSRDLTWTEAFF.

The chain recombines TRBV4-2 with TRBJ1-5, with TRBD1 matching over 7 bases. V dropped 4 bases and J dropped 0; count of bases not matched to a gene: 15. Germline V CDR1 and CDR2: LGHNA, YNFKEQ. This CDR3 spans 19 amino acids. This chain's CDR3 is CASSRGSFVGQYSNQPQHF. CDR3 DNA: TGTGCCAGCAGCCGAGGGAGTTTCGTGGGACAGTATAGCAATCAGCCCCAGCATTTT.

This clonotype occurred a few times. The chain is built from TRBV5-6 and TRBJ2-4; unclear D gene. Trimming pared 0 bases from V and 0 bases from J, leaving 10 bases between. The CDR3 length is 16 residues. Per germline, CDR1 SGHDT and CDR2 YYEEEE. Written as DNA, the CDR3 is TGTGCCAGCAGCTTGGAAGCCTCATTAGCCAAAAACATTCAGTACTTC. Translation gives CASSLEASLAKNIQYF.

This clonotype was observed a few times. V and J are TRBV6-6 and TRBJ2-7; unclear D gene. The CDR3 length is 13 residues. Germline V lookup: CDR1 MNHNY, CDR2 SVGAGI (reference sequence). V gave up 4 bases and J gave up 2 bases, with 9 bases separating them. The CDR3: CASSFTAAYEQYF. Written as DNA, the CDR3 is TGTGCCAGCAGTTTCACCGCGGCCTACGAGCAGTACTTC.

This clonotype was counted at least ten times. The chain uses TRBV6-2 or TRBV6-3 and TRBJ2-5; possibly TRBD1 for D (5 bases). Germline CDR1 and CDR2: MNHEY and SVGEGT. Trimming stripped 6 bases from V and 2 bases from J, with 7 bases between. The CDR3 is made up of 12 amino acids. In DNA form, the CDR3 reads TGTGCCAGCAGCGACAGTCAAGAGACCCAGTACTTC. It codes for CASSDSQETQYF.

The chain joins TRBV18 to TRBJ2-2, with 7 positions matching TRBD1. The CDR3 runs to 16 residues. Unmatched junction bases numbered 3, after V lost 2 bases and J lost 0 bases. Germline-derived CDR1 and CDR2 are KGHSH and LQKENI. CDR3 in DNA: TGTGCCAGCTCACCAAAGCAGGGGGCGAACACCGGGGAGCTGTTTTTT. Amino acid sequence: CASSPKQGANTGELFF.

The rearrangement links TRBV30 to TRBJ1-2, with D perhaps matching TRBD1 (6 bases). The germline V gene encodes CDR1 GTSNPN and CDR2 SVGIG (reference sequence). The length of the CDR3 is 13 residues. Trimming took off 0 bases at V and 7 bases at J, with 12 bases between the two ends. The CDR3 is CAWSVGGISGYTF. CDR3 nucleotides: TGTGCCTGGAGTGTAGGGGGGATAAGTGGCTACACCTTC.

The chain employs TRBV7-2 and TRBJ2-5; 7 bases map to TRBD1. With V trimmed by 5 bases and J by 2 bases, 11 bases remained unmatched. The CDR3 length is 16 residues. Germline V CDR1 and CDR2: SGHTA, FQGNSA. The CDR3 sequence is CASSRLRQGRQETQYF. CDR3 coding DNA: TGTGCCAGCAGCCGACTTAGACAGGGTAGACAAGAGACCCAGTACTTC.

In this sample, this clonotype turned up once. This chain uses TRBV12-3 or TRBV12-4 with TRBJ2-1; the D is unclear. Trimming stripped 4 bases from V and 4 bases from J, with 14 bases between. The CDR3 contains 15 residues. CDR3 DNA sequence: TGTGCCAGCAGTTCCGACGGGTGGAAGTACAATGAGCAGTTCTTC. This gives the protein CASSSDGWKYNEQFF.

This clonotype was seen more than once but under ten times. V is TRBV7-2 and J is TRBJ2-7; 11 bases align to TRBD2. Germline V gene data show CDR1 as SGHTA and CDR2 as FQGNSA. Trimming took 5 bases from V and 7 from J; bases not matched to a gene: 7. The CDR3 sequence is 14 residues long. The CDR3 loop is CASSKLAGALEQYF. DNA for the CDR3: TGTGCCAGCAGCAAACTAGCGGGGGCCCTTGAGCAGTACTTC.

This clonotype came up a few times. The chain combines TRBV21-1 with TRBJ2-3. TRBV21-1 is a listed pseudogene. CDR3 size: 15 residues. The CDR3 region is CASSIGDTSTDTQYF. The CDR3, as DNA: TGTGCCAGCAGCATAGGAGACACCAGCACAGATACGCAGTATTTT.

Only a few counts were recorded for this clonotype. The chain couples TRBV12-3 or TRBV12-4 to TRBJ2-5, with TRBD2 matching over 13 bases. The junction had 14 bases not matched to a gene; V was cut back by 3 bases and J by 4 bases. This CDR3 contains 19 residues. The CDR3 loop reads CASSFSPGRTSGGGETQYF. DNA for the CDR3: TGTGCCAGCAGTTTCTCGCCCGGGAGGACTAGCGGGGGAGGAGAGACCCAGTACTTC.

The chain employs TRBV2 and TRBJ1-5, with 9 bases identical to TRBD1. The CDR3 loop spans 14 amino acids. J lost 9 bases, V lost 5 bases, and 8 bases had no gene match. Germline CDR1 SNHLY, CDR2 FYNNEI. The CDR3 sequence: CASSKEGQGGPQHF. DNA of the CDR3: TGTGCCAGCAGTAAAGAGGGACAGGGAGGGCCCCAGCATTTT.

The V gene is TRBV5-1, the J gene TRBJ2-1; perhaps D is TRBD1 or TRBD2 (6 bases each). Trimming stripped 4 bases from V and 2 bases from J, with 19 bases between. Germline loops: CDR1 SGHRS, CDR2 YFSETQ. This CDR3 is built from 17 residues. CDR3 amino acids: CASSPGVLGGTYNEQFF. For the CDR3, the DNA is TGCGCCAGCAGCCCGGGGGTCCTGGGGGGCACCTACAATGAGCAGTTCTTC.

This clonotype came up a few times. The chain joins TRBV5-4 to TRBJ2-5; the match to TRBD1 covers 8 bases. Germline loops: CDR1 SGHNT, CDR2 YYREEE (reference sequence). CDR3 size: 15 residues. Trimming cost V 1 base and J 7 bases; bases outside gene matches: 9. The CDR3 bases are TGTGCCAGCAGCTTGATTGGCAGGGGGCCAGGGACCCAGTACTTC. It encodes CASSLIGRGPGTQYF.